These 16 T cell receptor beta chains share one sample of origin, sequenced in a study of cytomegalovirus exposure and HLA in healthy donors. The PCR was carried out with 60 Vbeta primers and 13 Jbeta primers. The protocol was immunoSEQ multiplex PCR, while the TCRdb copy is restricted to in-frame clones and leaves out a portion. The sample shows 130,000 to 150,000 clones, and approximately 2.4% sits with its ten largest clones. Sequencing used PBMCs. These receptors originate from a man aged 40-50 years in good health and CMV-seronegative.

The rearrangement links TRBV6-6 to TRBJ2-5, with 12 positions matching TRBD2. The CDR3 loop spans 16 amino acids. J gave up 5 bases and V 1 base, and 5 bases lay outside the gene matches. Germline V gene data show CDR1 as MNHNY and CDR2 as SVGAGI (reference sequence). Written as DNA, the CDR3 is TGTGCCAGCAGTTACTTCCTAGCGGGGGGGGATGAGACCCAGTACTTC. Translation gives CASSYFLAGGDETQYF.

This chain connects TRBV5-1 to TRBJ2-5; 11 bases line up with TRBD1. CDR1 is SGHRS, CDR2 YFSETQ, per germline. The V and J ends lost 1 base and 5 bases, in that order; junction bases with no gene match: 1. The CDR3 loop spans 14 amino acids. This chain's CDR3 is CASSLRDRGETQYF. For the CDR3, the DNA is TGCGCCAGCAGCTTGAGGGACAGGGGGGAGACCCAGTACTTC.

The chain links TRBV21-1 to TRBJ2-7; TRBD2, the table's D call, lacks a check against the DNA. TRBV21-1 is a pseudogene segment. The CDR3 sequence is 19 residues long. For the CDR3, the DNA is TGTGCCAGCAGCTCCCACAATCCGGGACTAGCGGGGGGGCCCAAGGCGCAGTACTTC. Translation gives CASSSHNPGLAGGPKAQYF.

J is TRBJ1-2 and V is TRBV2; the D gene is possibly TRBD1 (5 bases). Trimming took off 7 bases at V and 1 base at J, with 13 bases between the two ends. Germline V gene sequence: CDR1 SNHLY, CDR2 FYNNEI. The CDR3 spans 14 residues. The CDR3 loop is CASMKDISNYGYTF. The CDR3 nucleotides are TGTGCCAGCATGAAGGACATTAGTAACTATGGCTACACCTTC.

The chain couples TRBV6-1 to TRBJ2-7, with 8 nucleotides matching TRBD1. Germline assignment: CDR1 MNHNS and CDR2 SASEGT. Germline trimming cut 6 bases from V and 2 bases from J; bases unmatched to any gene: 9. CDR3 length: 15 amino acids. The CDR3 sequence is CASRKDREETYEQYF. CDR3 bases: TGTGCCAGCAGGAAGGACAGGGAGGAGACCTACGAGCAGTACTTC.

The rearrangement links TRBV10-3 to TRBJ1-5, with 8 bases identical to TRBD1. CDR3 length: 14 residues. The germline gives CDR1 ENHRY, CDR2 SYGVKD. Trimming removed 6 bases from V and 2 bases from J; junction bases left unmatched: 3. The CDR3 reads CAISKTGGNQPQHF. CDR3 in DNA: TGTGCCATCAGCAAGACAGGGGGCAATCAGCCCCAGCATTTT.

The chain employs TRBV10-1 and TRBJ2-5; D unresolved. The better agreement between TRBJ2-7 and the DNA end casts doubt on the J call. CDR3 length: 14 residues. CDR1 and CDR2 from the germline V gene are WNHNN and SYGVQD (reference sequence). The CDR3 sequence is CASSESKSSYEQYF. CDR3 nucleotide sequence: TGCGCCAGCAGTGAGTCAAAGAGCTCCTACGAGCAGTACTTC.

CDR3 amino acids: CASEGTSRNEQFF. The CDR3 bases are TGTGCCAGCGAAGGGACTAGCCGCAATGAGCAGTTCTTC. The gene calls are TRBV11-2 and TRBJ2-1; 9 nucleotides align to TRBD2. V shed 8 bases and J 6 bases; nucleotides not matched to a gene: 5. The CDR3 loop spans 13 amino acids. CDR1 SGHAT and CDR2 FQNNGV come from the germline V gene.

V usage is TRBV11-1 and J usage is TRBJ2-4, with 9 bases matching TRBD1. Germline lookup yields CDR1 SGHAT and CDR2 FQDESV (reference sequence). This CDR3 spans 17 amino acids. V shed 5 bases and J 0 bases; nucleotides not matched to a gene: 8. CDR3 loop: CASSPLGQGLAKNIQYF. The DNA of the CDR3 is TGTGCCAGCAGCCCCCTGGGACAGGGCCTAGCCAAAAACATTCAGTACTTC.

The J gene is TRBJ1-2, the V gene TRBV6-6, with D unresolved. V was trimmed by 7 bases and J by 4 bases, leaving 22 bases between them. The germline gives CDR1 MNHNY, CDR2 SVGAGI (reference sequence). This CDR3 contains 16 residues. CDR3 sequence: CASTRPRAAEIYGYTF. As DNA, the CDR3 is TGTGCCAGCACCCGCCCGCGCGCGGCCGAGATCTATGGCTACACCTTC.

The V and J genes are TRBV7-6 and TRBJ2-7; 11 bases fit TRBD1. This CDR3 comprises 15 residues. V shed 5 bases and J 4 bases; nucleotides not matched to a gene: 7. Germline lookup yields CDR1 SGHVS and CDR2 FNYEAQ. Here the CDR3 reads CASSLGQGAMYEQYF. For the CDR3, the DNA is TGTGCCAGCAGCCTAGGACAGGGGGCTATGTACGAGCAGTACTTC.

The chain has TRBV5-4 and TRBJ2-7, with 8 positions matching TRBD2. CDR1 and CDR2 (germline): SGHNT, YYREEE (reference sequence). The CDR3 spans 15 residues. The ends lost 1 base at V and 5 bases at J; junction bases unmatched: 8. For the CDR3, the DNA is TGTGCCAGCAGCTTGTTTTCGGGGGGGCCCCACGAGCAGTACTTC. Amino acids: CASSLFSGGPHEQYF.

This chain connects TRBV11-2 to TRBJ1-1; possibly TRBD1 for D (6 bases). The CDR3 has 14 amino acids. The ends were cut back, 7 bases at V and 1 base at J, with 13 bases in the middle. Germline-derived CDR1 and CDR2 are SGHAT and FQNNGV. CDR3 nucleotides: TGTGCCAGCAACATGGACAGACAGAACACTGAAGCTTTCTTT. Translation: CASNMDRQNTEAFF.

The CDR3 nucleotides are TGTGCCAGTAGTATAGATCTTCTGGGACAGGGAAGGCCCCAGCATTTT. Protein: CASSIDLLGQGRPQHF. The J gene is TRBJ1-5, the V gene TRBV19; TRBD1 matches 9 bases. Germline CDR1 is LNHDA and CDR2 is SQIVND (reference sequence). V lost 0 bases, J lost 9 bases, and 9 bases stayed unmatched. The CDR3 length is 16 residues.

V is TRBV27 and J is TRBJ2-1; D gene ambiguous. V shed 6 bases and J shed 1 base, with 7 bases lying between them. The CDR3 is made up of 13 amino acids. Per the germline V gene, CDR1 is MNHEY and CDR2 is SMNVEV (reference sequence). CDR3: CASRSLSYNEQFF. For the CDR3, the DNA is TGTGCCAGCAGATCCCTTTCCTACAATGAGCAGTTCTTC.

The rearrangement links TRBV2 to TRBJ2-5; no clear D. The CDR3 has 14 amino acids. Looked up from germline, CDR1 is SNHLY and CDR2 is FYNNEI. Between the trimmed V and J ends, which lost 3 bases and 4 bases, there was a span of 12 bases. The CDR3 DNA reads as TGTGCCAGCAGTGATATTGTCCGAGCAGAGACCCAGTACTTC. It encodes CASSDIVRAETQYF.